Following are 8 T cell receptor beta chains from one sample sequenced in a study of CD8+ T cells in alopecia areata. Extracted from the samples, RNA was reverse transcribed into cDNA to serve as the sequencing template. The data were produced by immunoSEQ multiplex PCR, yet TCRdb's version contains in-frame clones alone and is incomplete. The data show about 150,000 clones, with approximately 87% seen just once and approximately 15% held by the top ten. The sequences come from CD8+ T cells sorted from blood, collected at week 0. These receptors all stem from a human donor with alopecia areata.

This sequence joins TRBV29-1 and TRBJ2-1, with D possibly being TRBD2 (7 bases). The germline CDR1 and CDR2 sequences are SQVTM and ANQGSEA. The ends were cut back, 0 bases at V and 4 bases at J, with 22 bases in the middle. This CDR3 is built from 18 residues. CDR3 loop: CSVEDPGRGGRAYNEQFF. The CDR3 DNA reads TGCAGCGTTGAAGATCCGGGAAGGGGGGGCCGTGCTTACAATGAGCAGTTCTTC.

This sequence joins TRBV7-9 and TRBJ1-2; D is possibly TRBD1 (6 bases). This CDR3 is 13 amino acids long. Trimming removed 6 bases from V and 6 bases from J, with 14 bases in between. The germline CDR1 and CDR2 sequences are SEHNR and FQNEAQ (reference sequence). The CDR3 region has the DNA TGTGCCAGCAGTCAGCAGGGGTACGATGGCTACACCTTC. This gives the protein CASSQQGYDGYTF.

This clone has only a few counts. The chain joins TRBV6-1 to TRBJ2-2; D unresolved. The CDR3 loop spans 13 amino acids. Per the germline V gene, CDR1 is MNHNS and CDR2 is SASEGT. The V end lost 1 base, the J end lost 3 bases, and 3 bases lay between the germline ends. CDR3 loop: CASSEGDTGELFF. The CDR3 bases are TGTGCCAGCAGTGAAGGGGACACCGGGGAGCTGTTTTTT.

This chain uses TRBV9 with TRBJ1-1, with a weak D call TRBD1 (5 bases). V was clipped by 4 bases and J by 2 bases, with 12 bases between them. This CDR3 contains 14 residues. Per the germline V gene, CDR1 is SGDLS and CDR2 is YYNGEE. CDR3 nucleotide sequence: TGTGCCAGCAGCATCGGACGGGGCAACACTGAAGCTTTCTTT. Translation: CASSIGRGNTEAFF.

The chain couples TRBV2 to TRBJ1-3; the match to TRBD1 covers 8 bases. There are 13 residues in the CDR3. Losses at the gene ends were 9 bases for V and 5 bases for J; bases not matched to a gene: 6. From germline, CDR1 is SNHLY and CDR2 FYNNEI. The DNA of the CDR3 is TGTGCCAGTGCGGACAGGGATAGAAACACCATATATTTT. It translates to CASADRDRNTIYF.

The genes are TRBV9 and TRBJ2-7; TRBD1 might be the D (6 bases). Between the trimmed V and J ends, which lost 2 bases and 0 bases, there was a span of 12 bases. CDR1 is SGDLS and CDR2 is YYNGEE in the germline V gene. This CDR3 region has 15 residues. The CDR3 nucleotides read TGTGCCAGCAGCGTCTCGGACAGTCGCTCCTACGAGCAGTACTTC. The encoded protein is CASSVSDSRSYEQYF.

As for this clone: The junction does not match germline at one end; this may be a read error. This rearrangement joins TRBV4-1 to TRBJ1-1; D is perhaps TRBD1 (6 bases). CDR3 length equals 15 residues. Germline values: CDR1 MGHRA, CDR2 YSYEKL. The CDR3 region has the DNA TGCGCCAGCAACCAAGTCTGGTTTGGAGGACAGGAAGCTTTCTTT. Translating it yields CASNQVWFGGQEAFF.

The chain couples TRBV7-6 to TRBJ2-2; the D is unclear. V lost 5 bases to trimming and J lost 5 bases, with 12 bases between them. The length of the CDR3 is 14 residues. The germline gives CDR1 SGHVS, CDR2 FNYEAQ. CDR3 nucleotides: TGTGCCAGCAGCCTTGGTCACGGAACCGGGGAGCTGTTTTTT. Its translation: CASSLGHGTGELFF.